This T cell receptor beta chain emerged from a study of blood T cell repertoires in COVID-19. Original methodology: Reference gene primer amplification in the assay estimated nucleated cell counts. This table comes from immunoSEQ multiplex PCR, and its TCRdb copy is limited to in-frame clones, with some not included. V and J calls and clone size come straight from that table; D and trimming were deduced from the DNA. There are over 350,000 clones in the sample; around 89% occur only once, and approximately 4.5% lies in the top ten. The CDR3 is made up of 15 amino acids. The V gene end was trimmed by 7 bases and the J gene end by 1 base; junction bases not matched to a gene: 4. The V gene's germline CDR1 is SNHLY and CDR2 FYNNEI.

This TCR came from a woman aged 30 to 39 with acute or convalescent COVID-19. The sample consisted of peripheral blood. The genes are TRBV2 and TRBJ2-1; the match to TRBD2 covers 10 bases. The DNA of the CDR3 is TGTGCCAGCAACCTACTAGCGGGGTCCTACAATGAGCAGTTCTTC. Encoded protein: CASNLLAGSYNEQFF.